One T cell receptor beta chain is described in this entry. Germline-derived CDR1 and CDR2 are KGHDR and SFDVKD. V gave up 4 bases and J gave up 7 bases; unmatched junction bases: 8. CDR3 length: 15 residues. The source of the sample is a study of CD8 T cells in Susac syndrome. Roughly 0.45 to 1 ug RNA was reverse transcribed with random hexamers. Each CDR3 protein is one row after TCRdb ran MiXCR on the immunoSEQ multiplex PCR reads. The sample consists of fewer than 80,000 distinct CDR3 sequences, around 94% of them appearing once. The sequencing sample was made of CD8+ T cells from PBMCs. The chain uses TRBV24-1 and TRBJ2-2; 7 nucleotides agree with TRBD1. The origin of this receptor is a human donor with Susac syndrome. The CDR3 spells CATSDGTSGGGELFF. CDR3 bases: TGTGCCACCAGTGACGGGACATCAGGGGGCGGGGAGCTGTTTTTT.